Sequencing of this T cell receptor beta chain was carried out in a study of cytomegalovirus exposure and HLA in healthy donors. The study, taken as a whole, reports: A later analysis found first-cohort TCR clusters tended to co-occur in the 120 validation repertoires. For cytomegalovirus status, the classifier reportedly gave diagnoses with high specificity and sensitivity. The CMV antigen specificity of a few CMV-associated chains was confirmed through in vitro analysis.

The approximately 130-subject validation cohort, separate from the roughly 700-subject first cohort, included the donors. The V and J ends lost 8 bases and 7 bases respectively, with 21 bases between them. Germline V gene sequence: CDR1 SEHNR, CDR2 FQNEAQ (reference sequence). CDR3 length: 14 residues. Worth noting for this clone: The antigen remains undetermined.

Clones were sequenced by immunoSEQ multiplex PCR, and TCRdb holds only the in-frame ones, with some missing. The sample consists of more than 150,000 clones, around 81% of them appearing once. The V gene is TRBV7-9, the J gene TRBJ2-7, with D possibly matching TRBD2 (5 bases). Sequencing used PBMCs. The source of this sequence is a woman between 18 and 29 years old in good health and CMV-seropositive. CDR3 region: CASQPGTKLGEQYF. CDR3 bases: TGTGCCAGCCAACCGGGAACTAAACTGGGAGAGCAGTACTTC.